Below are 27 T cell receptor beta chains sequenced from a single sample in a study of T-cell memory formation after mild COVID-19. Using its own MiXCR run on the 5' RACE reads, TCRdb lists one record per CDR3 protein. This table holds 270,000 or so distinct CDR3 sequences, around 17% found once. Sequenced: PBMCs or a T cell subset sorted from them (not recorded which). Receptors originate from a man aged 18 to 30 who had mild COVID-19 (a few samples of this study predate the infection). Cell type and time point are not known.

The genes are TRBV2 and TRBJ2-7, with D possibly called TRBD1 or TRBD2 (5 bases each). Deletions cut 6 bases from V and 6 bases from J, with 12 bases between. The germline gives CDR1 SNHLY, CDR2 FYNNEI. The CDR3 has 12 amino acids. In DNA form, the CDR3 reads TGTGCCAGCAGGGGGGTCCATGGCGAGCAGTACGTC. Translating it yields CASRGVHGEQYV.

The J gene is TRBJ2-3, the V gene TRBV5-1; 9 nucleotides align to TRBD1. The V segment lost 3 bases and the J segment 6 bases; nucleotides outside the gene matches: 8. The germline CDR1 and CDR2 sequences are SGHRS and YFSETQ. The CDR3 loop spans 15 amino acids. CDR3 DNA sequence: TGCGCCAGCAGCTCCTCCCGGGACAGGGCCGATACGCAGTATTTT. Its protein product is CASSSSRDRADTQYF.

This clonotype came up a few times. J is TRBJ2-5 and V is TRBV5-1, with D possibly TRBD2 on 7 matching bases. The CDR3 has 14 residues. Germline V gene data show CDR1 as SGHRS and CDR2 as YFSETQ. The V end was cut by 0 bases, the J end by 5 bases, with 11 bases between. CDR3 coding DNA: TGCGCCAGCAGCTTGGCCACGGGGGGCGAGACCCAGTACTTC. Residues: CASSLATGGETQYF.

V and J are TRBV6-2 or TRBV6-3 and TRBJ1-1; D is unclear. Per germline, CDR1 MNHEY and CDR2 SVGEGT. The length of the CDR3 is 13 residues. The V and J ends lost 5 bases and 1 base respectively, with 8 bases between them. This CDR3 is CASSRKGNTEAFF. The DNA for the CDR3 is TGTGCCAGCAGTCGAAAGGGGAACACTGAAGCTTTCTTT.

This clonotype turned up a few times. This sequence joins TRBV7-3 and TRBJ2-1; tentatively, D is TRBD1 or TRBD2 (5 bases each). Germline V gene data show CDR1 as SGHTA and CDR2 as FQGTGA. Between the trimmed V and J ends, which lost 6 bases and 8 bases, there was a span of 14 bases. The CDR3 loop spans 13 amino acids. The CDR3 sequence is CASSPGTSDEQFF. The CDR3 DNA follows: TGTGCCAGCAGTCCTGGGACGTCGGATGAGCAGTTCTTC.

CDR3 sequence: CASSLSTEELGGYTF. The CDR3 DNA is TGTGCCAGCAGCTTATCTACAGAGGAGTTGGGAGGCTACACCTTC. The rearrangement links TRBV11-2 to TRBJ1-2; the D is unclear. Per the germline V gene, CDR1 is SGHAT and CDR2 is FQNNGV. The CDR3 length is 15 residues. V was cut by 2 bases and J by 8 bases, with 18 bases left in between.

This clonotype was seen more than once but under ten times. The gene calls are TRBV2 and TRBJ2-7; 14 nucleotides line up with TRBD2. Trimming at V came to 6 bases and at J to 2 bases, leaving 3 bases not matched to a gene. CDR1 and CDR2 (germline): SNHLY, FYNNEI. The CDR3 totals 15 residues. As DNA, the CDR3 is TGTGCCAGCAGGGCGACTAGCGGGGGGGCCTACGAGCAGTACGTC. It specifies CASRATSGGAYEQYV.

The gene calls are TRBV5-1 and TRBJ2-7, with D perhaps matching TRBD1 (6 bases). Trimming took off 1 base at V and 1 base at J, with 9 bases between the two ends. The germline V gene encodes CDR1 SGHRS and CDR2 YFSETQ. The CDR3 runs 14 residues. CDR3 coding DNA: TGCGCCAGCAGCTTGTTGCAGGGGTCCTACGAGCAGTACGTC. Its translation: CASSLLQGSYEQYV.

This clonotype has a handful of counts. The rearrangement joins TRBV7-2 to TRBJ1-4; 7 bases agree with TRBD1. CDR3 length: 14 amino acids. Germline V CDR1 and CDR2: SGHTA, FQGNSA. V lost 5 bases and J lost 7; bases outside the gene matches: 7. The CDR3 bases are TGTGCCAGCAGCCGGGACAGCCTCGCTGAAAAACTGTTTTTT. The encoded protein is CASSRDSLAEKLFF. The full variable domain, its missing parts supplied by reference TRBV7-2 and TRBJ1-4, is GAGVSQSPSNKVTEKGKDVELRCDPISGHTALYWYRQSLGQGLEFLIYFQGNSAPDKSGLPSDRFSAERTGGSVSTLTIQRTQQEDSAVYLCASSRDSLAEKLFFGSGTQLSVL.

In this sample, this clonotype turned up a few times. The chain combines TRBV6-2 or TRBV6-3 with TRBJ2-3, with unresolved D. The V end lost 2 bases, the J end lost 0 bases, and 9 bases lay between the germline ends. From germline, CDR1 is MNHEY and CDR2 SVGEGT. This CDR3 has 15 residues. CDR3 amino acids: CASSYGGASTDTQYF. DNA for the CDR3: TGTGCCAGCAGTTACGGCGGTGCTAGCACAGATACGCAGTATTTT.

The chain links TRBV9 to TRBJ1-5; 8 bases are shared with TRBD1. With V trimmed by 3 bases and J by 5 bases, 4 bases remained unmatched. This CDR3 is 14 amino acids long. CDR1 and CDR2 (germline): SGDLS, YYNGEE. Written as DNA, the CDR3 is TGTGCCAGCAGCGCCGGACAGGGTCATCAGCCCCAGCATTTT. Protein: CASSAGQGHQPQHF.

CDR3 bases: TGTGCCAGCAGCTCTACAGGGGGTGAGCAGTTCTTC. It codes for CASSSTGGEQFF. The genes are TRBV7-2 and TRBJ2-1; 8 bases fit TRBD1. Germline CDR1 reads SGHTA; CDR2 reads FQGNSA. This CDR3 region has 12 residues. V trimming: 4 bases; J trimming: 9 bases; junction bases outside the gene matches: 2.

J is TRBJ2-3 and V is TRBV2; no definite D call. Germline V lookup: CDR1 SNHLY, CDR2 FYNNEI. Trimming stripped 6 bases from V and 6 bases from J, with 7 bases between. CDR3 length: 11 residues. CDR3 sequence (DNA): TGTGCCAGCAGGGACCTGGATACGCAGTATTTT. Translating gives CASRDLDTQYF.

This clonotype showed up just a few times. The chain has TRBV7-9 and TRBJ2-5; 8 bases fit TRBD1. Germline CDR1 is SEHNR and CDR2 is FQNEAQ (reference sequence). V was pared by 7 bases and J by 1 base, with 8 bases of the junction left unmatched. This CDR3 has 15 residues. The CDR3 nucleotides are TGTGCCAGCAACTCTGGACAGGGCATCCAAGAGACCCAGTACTTC. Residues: CASNSGQGIQETQYF. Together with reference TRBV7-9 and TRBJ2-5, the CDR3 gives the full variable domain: DTGVSQNPRHKITKRGQNVTFRCDPISEHNRLYWYRQTLGQGPEFLTYFQNEAQLEKSRLLSDRFSAERPKGSFSTLEIQRTEQGDSAMYLCASNSGQGIQETQYFGPGTRLLVL.

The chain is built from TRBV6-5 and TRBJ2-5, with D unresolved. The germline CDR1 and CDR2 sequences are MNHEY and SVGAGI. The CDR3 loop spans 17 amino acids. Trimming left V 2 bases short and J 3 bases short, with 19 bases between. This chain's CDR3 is CASSYGSAPGPKETQYF. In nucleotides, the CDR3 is TGTGCCAGCAGTTACGGCTCTGCACCGGGCCCAAAAGAGACCCAGTACTTC.

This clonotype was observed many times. The CDR3 loop is CASSLEGNTEAFF. DNA of the CDR3: TGCGCCAGCAGCTTGGAGGGGAACACTGAAGCTTTCTTT. V and J are TRBV5-1 and TRBJ1-1; no definite D call. Trimming removed 0 bases from V and 1 base from J, with 4 bases in between. This CDR3 has 13 amino acids. In germline, CDR1 is SGHRS, CDR2 YFSETQ. The complete variable domain, with remaining parts taken from reference TRBV5-1 and TRBJ1-1, reads KAGVTQTPRYLIKTRGQQVTLSCSPISGHRSVSWYQQTPGQGLQFLFEYFSETQRNKGNFPGRFSGRQFSNSRSEMNVSTLELGDSALYLCASSLEGNTEAFFGQGTRLTVV.

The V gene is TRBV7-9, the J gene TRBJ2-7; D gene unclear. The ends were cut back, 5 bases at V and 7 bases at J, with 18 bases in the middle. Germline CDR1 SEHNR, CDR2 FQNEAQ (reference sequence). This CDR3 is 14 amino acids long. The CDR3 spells CASSLMGSPTEQYF. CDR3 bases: TGTGCCAGCAGCCTGATGGGGTCGCCTACGGAGCAGTACTTC.

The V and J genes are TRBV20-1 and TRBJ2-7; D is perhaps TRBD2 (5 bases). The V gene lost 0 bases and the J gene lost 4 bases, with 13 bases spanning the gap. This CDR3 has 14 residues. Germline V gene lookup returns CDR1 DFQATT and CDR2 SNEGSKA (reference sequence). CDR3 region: CSARDDIRGYEQYV. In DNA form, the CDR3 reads TGCAGTGCTAGAGATGATATTAGAGGGTACGAGCAGTACGTC.

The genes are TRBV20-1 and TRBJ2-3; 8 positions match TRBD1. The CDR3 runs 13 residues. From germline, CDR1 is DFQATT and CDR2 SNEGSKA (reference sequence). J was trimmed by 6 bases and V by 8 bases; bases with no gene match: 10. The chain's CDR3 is CSSKGQDADTQYF. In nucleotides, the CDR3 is TGCAGTTCAAAGGGACAGGACGCGGATACGCAGTATTTT.

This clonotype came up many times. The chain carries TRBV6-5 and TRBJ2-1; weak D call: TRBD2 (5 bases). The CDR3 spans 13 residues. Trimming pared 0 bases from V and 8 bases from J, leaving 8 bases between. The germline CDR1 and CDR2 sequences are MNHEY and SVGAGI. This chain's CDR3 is CASSYSRVHEQFF. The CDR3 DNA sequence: TGTGCCAGCAGTTACTCGCGGGTCCATGAGCAGTTCTTC.

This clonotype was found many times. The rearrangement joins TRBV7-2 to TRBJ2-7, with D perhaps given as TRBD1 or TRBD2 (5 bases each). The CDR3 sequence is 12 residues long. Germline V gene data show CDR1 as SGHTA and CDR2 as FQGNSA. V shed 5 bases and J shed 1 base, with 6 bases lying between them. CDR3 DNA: TGTGCCAGCAGCGGGGGTTCCTACGAGCAGTACTTC. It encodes CASSGGSYEQYF.

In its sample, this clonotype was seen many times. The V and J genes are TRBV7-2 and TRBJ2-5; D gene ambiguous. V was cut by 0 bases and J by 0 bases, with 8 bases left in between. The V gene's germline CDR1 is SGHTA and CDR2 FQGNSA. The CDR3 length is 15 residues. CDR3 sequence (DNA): TGTGCCAGCAGCTTAGCTGGAACCTACCAAGAGACCCAGTACTTC. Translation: CASSLAGTYQETQYF.

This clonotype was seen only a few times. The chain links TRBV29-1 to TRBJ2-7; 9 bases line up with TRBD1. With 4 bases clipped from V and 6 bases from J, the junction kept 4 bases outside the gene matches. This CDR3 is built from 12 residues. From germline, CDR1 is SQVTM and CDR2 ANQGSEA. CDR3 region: CSVAQGAGEQYV. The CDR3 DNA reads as TGCAGCGTTGCACAGGGGGCAGGCGAGCAGTACGTC.

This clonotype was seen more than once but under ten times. This chain's CDR3 is CARSGGALDEQFF. CDR3 bases: TGTGCCAGAAGCGGGGGGGCTTTGGATGAGCAGTTCTTC. The chain uses TRBV11-3 and TRBJ2-1, with 10 bases identical to TRBD2. Germline V CDR1 and CDR2: SGHNT, YENEEA. CDR3 length: 13 residues. J lost 8 bases, V lost 9 bases, and 7 bases had no gene match.

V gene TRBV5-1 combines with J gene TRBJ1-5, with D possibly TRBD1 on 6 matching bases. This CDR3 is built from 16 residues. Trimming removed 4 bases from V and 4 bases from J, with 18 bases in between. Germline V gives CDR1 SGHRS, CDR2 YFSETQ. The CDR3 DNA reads TGCGCCAGCAGCCTGGCCCCGGGGGGCTCTAATCAGCCCCAGCATTTT. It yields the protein CASSLAPGGSNQPQHF. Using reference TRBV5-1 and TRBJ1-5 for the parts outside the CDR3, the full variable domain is KAGVTQTPRYLIKTRGQQVTLSCSPISGHRSVSWYQQTPGQGLQFLFEYFSETQRNKGNFPGRFSGRQFSNSRSEMNVSTLELGDSALYLCASSLAPGGSNQPQHFGDGTRLSIL.

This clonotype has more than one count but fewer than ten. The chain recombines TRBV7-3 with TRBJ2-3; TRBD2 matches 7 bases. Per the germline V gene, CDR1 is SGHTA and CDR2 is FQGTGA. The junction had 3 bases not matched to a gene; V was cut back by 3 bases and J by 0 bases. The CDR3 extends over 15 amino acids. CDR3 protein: CASSFQGGSTDTQYF. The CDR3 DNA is TGTGCCAGCAGCTTCCAGGGAGGGAGCACAGATACGCAGTATTTT.

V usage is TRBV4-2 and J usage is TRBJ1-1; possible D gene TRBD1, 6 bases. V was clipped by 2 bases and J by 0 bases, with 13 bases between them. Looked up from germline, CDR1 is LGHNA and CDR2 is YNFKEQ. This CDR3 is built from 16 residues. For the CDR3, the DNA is TGTGCCAGCAGCCAACTATCACAGGGTATGAACACTGAAGCTTTCTTT. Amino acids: CASSQLSQGMNTEAFF.